A single sample gave rise to the 19 T cell receptor beta chains below, sequenced in a study of shared clonotypes between healthy human individuals (dated by TCRdb to about 2020). CD8 naive samples consisted of CD45RO-negative cells that were positively selected for CCR7, yielding a CD45RA+CCR7+ population without TemRA cells. The method behind the library was the immunoSEQ multiplex PCR assay. TCRdb retrieved this table from immuneACCESS and kept in-frame rearrangements only. Not all clones are present; in checked studies, unresolved V genes account for under half, and no reason is known for the remainder. This sample gives fewer than 800,000 clones in total; approximately 90% of them show up just once. Approximately 25% of the sample is taken by the ten largest. Sequencing was carried out using naive CD8+ T cells sorted from blood. In light of the paper, this sample's cell subset or site label describes: CD45RA+CCR7+. All receptors derive from a man aged 30-40 years in good health.

V usage is TRBV7-6 and J usage is TRBJ2-1; tentative D call: TRBD2 (5 bases). V lost 1 base and J 7 bases, leaving 11 bases between the germline ends. Germline CDR1 is SGHVS and CDR2 is FNYEAQ. CDR3 length equals 14 residues. The CDR3 nucleotides are TGTGCCAGCAGCTTAGAGCTAGCAACAAATGAGCAGTTCTTC. Translation gives CASSLELATNEQFF.

The genes are TRBV11-2 and TRBJ2-1; the D gene could be TRBD1 or TRBD2 (5 bases each). From germline, CDR1 is SGHAT and CDR2 FQNNGV. The V gene lost 2 bases and the J gene lost 4 bases, with 12 bases spanning the gap. The CDR3 is made up of 15 amino acids. CDR3 nucleotide sequence: TGTGCCAGCAGCTTAAGGACGAGGGGATACAATGAGCAGTTCTTC. It encodes CASSLRTRGYNEQFF.

The chain joins TRBV11-2 to TRBJ2-7; TRBD1 matches 11 bases. Per germline, CDR1 SGHAT and CDR2 FQNNGV. Trimming at V came to 3 bases and at J to 4 bases, leaving 8 bases not matched to a gene. The CDR3 has 16 residues. The CDR3 here is CASSFLPGQGVYEQYF. The CDR3 DNA reads TGTGCCAGCAGCTTTCTCCCGGGACAGGGGGTATACGAGCAGTACTTC.

In the case of this clone: Other DNA variants within this sample encode the same CDR3. The CDR3 protein is CASSRTGTDYEQYF. CDR3 bases: TGTGCCAGTAGTAGAACCGGGACAGACTACGAGCAGTACTTC. V and J are TRBV19 and TRBJ2-7, with 7 nucleotides matching TRBD1. V gave up 4 bases and J gave up 3 bases; unmatched junction bases: 6. CDR3 length: 14 amino acids. Per the germline V gene, CDR1 is LNHDA and CDR2 is SQIVND (reference sequence).

This chain links TRBV28 with TRBJ1-2, with D possibly TRBD1 on 5 matching bases. CDR1 and CDR2 from the germline V gene are MDHEN and SYDVKM. Deletions cut 2 bases from V and 1 base from J, with 14 bases between. This CDR3 is 16 amino acids long. Here the CDR3 reads CASSLDSAGFNYGYTF. Written as DNA, the CDR3 is TGTGCCAGCAGTTTAGACAGTGCCGGATTTAACTATGGCTACACCTTC.

CDR3 loop: CASSASGTAHGEQYF. DNA for the CDR3: TGTGCCAGCAGCGCCTCCGGGACAGCCCACGGGGAGCAGTACTTC. The chain carries TRBV9 and TRBJ2-7; the match to TRBD1 covers 7 bases. J lost 7 bases, V lost 3 bases, and 13 bases had no gene match. There are 15 residues in the CDR3. In germline, CDR1 is SGDLS, CDR2 YYNGEE.

This chain's CDR3 is CASSEEESGNTIYF. For the CDR3, the DNA is TGTGCCAGCAGCGAAGAGGAATCTGGAAACACCATATATTTT. The chain is built from TRBV9 and TRBJ1-3; the D is unclear. Trimming pared 3 bases from V and 1 base from J, leaving 8 bases between. Germline V CDR1 and CDR2: SGDLS, YYNGEE. The CDR3 is made up of 14 amino acids.

This CDR3 reads CAGSPGRVLDEAFF. CDR3 coding DNA: TGTGCCGGGTCTCCGGGACGGGTTCTAGATGAAGCTTTCTTT. The V and J genes are TRBV2 and TRBJ1-1, with D possibly matching TRBD1 (5 bases). Germline V gene data show CDR1 as SNHLY and CDR2 as FYNNEI. V gave up 11 bases and J gave up 7 bases, with 23 bases separating them. The CDR3 length is 14 residues.

The chain couples TRBV19 to TRBJ2-7, with 8 bases fitting TRBD2. The length of the CDR3 is 14 residues. The trim removed 5 bases at V and 2 bases at J, leaving 5 bases unmatched. Germline CDR1 reads LNHDA; CDR2 reads SQIVND (reference sequence). DNA of the CDR3: TGTGCCAGTAGTGGTTATAGCGGGACCTACGAGCAGTACTTC. Its protein product is CASSGYSGTYEQYF.

V gene TRBV28 combines with J gene TRBJ2-1; possibly TRBD1 for D (5 bases). Per germline, CDR1 MDHEN and CDR2 SYDVKM. V was shortened by 3 bases and J by 11 bases, with 11 bases between the two germline ends. The CDR3 has 12 residues. The CDR3 bases are TGTGCCAGCAGTTTTAAGGGGTTAAAGCAGTTCTTC. This encodes CASSFKGLKQFF.

This chain connects TRBV28 to TRBJ1-1, with TRBD1 matching 12 bases. The CDR3 sequence is 15 residues long. Germline V gene lookup returns CDR1 MDHEN and CDR2 SYDVKM. J gave up 5 bases and V 0 bases, and 1 base lay outside the gene matches. The CDR3: CASSLWGQGATEAFF. CDR3 nucleotides: TGTGCCAGCAGTTTATGGGGACAGGGGGCAACTGAAGCTTTCTTT.

The chain links TRBV7-9 to TRBJ2-7; a weak D match, TRBD2 (5 bases). The CDR3 spans 15 residues. Trimming took off 0 bases at V and 0 bases at J, with 9 bases between the two ends. Germline lookup yields CDR1 SEHNR and CDR2 FQNEAQ (reference sequence). CDR3 DNA sequence: TGTGCCAGCAGCTTAGCACGGGAACGCTCCTACGAGCAGTACTTC. It specifies CASSLARERSYEQYF.

This chain uses TRBV28 with TRBJ1-1; 7 bases line up with TRBD1. The trim removed 4 bases at V and 5 bases at J, leaving 4 bases unmatched. The germline CDR1 and CDR2 sequences are MDHEN and SYDVKM. The CDR3 is 13 residues long. CDR3 sequence (DNA): TGTGCCAGCAGTTCGACAGGGAGTACTGAAGCTTTCTTT. Amino acid sequence: CASSSTGSTEAFF. Drawing the rest from reference TRBV28 and TRBJ1-1, the complete variable domain is DVKVTQSSRYLVKRTGEKVFLECVQDMDHENMFWYRQDPGLGLRLIYFSYDVKMKEKGDIPEGYSVSREKKERFSLILESASTNQTSMYLCASSSTGSTEAFFGQGTRLTVV.

This chain joins TRBV19 and TRBJ1-2; possible D gene TRBD1, 5 bases. In germline, CDR1 is LNHDA, CDR2 SQIVND (reference sequence). Trimming left V 3 bases short and J 7 bases short, with 12 bases between. The CDR3 extends over 13 amino acids. The CDR3 coding sequence is TGTGCCAGTAGTATCGGGACCCTGGGTGGCTACACCTTC. Its protein is CASSIGTLGGYTF.

The rearrangement uses TRBV5-1 and TRBJ1-1; no clear D gene. V lost 0 bases and J lost 7, with 7 bases in between. CDR3 length: 12 residues. Looked up from germline, CDR1 is SGHRS and CDR2 is YFSETQ. DNA for the CDR3: TGCGCCAGCAGCTTGGGCGGACTTGAAGCTTTCTTT. It specifies CASSLGGLEAFF. The full variable domain, its missing parts supplied by reference TRBV5-1 and TRBJ1-1, is KAGVTQTPRYLIKTRGQQVTLSCSPISGHRSVSWYQQTPGQGLQFLFEYFSETQRNKGNFPGRFSGRQFSNSRSEMNVSTLELGDSALYLCASSLGGLEAFFGQGTRLTVV.

The rearrangement links TRBV6-6 to TRBJ2-5, with 10 bases identical to TRBD2. Trimming removed 2 bases from V and 7 bases from J; junction bases left unmatched: 4. The germline V gene encodes CDR1 MNHNY and CDR2 SVGAGI (reference sequence). The length of the CDR3 is 14 residues. The CDR3 region has the DNA TGTGCCAGCAGTTACCGACTAGCGGGTCGGACCCAGTACTTC. Residues: CASSYRLAGRTQYF.

In regard to this clone: Other DNA sequences in the same sample also yield this CDR3. The chain joins TRBV7-9 to TRBJ2-7; D is unclear. Germline loops: CDR1 SEHNR, CDR2 FQNEAQ (reference sequence). The CDR3 runs to 11 residues. V shed 6 bases and J shed 7 bases, with 10 bases lying between them. The CDR3 reads CASSLGREQYF. The CDR3 DNA reads TGTGCCAGCAGTCTTGGAAGGGAGCAGTACTTC. Complete variable domain (other parts from reference TRBV7-9 and TRBJ2-7): DTGVSQNPRHKITKRGQNVTFRCDPISEHNRLYWYRQTLGQGPEFLTYFQNEAQLEKSRLLSDRFSAERPKGSFSTLEIQRTEQGDSAMYLCASSLGREQYFGPGTRLTVT.

The V and J genes are TRBV11-2 and TRBJ2-2; no clear D gene. The germline V and J ends were trimmed by 2 bases and 3 bases, with 10 bases remaining between them. Per germline, CDR1 SGHAT and CDR2 FQNNGV. This CDR3 region has 15 residues. The CDR3: CASSLIGADTGELFF. CDR3 in DNA: TGTGCCAGCAGCTTAATAGGCGCGGACACCGGGGAGCTGTTTTTT.

The chain has TRBV10-2 and TRBJ2-7; D not resolved. V dropped 4 bases and J dropped 6 bases, with 7 bases sitting between them. CDR1 is WSHSY and CDR2 is SAAADI in the germline V gene. The CDR3 sequence is 11 residues long. The CDR3 here is CASSARTEQYF. For the CDR3, the DNA is TGCGCCAGCAGTGCAAGGACCGAGCAGTACTTC.